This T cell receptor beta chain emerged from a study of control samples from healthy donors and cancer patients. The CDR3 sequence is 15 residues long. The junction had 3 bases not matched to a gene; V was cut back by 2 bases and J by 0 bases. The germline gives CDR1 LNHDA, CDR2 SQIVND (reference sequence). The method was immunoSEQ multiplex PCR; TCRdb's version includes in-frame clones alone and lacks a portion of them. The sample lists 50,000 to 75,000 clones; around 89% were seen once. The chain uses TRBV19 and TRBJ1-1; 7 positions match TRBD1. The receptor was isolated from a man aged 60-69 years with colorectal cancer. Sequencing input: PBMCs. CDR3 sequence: CASSIQGGMNTEAFF. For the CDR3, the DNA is TGTGCCAGTAGTATACAGGGGGGAATGAACACTGAAGCTTTCTTT.